A single T cell receptor beta chain is shown here with its context. What it recognizes is unknown. The repertoire was sequenced with immunoSEQ multiplex PCR; TCRdb's copy has only in-frame clones and lacks some. Among around 2.1 million clones listed, around 95% were seen once. This sample is drawn from a study of shared clonotypes between healthy human individuals. Study findings and constraints: The naive CD4 repertoires of a few donors were compared, and approximately 5% of clonotypes were shared.

V was clipped by 5 bases and J by 3 bases; unmatched bases: 6. CDR3 size: 14 residues. Per the germline V gene, CDR1 is ENHRY and CDR2 is SYGVKD. This rearrangement joins TRBV10-3 to TRBJ2-7; 8 bases are a match to TRBD1. Sequences were obtained from naive CD4+ T cells sorted from blood. This sample's subset: CD45RA+ positively selected. This receptor was taken from a man between 18 and 29 years old in good health. CDR3 DNA sequence: TGTGCCATCAGTTCGGACAGGGCAGGCTACGAGCAGTACTTC. Protein product: CAISSDRAGYEQYF.